A single sample gave rise to the 15 T cell receptor beta chains below, sequenced in a study of response to subunit inactivated influenza vaccine. Using its own MiXCR run on the RT-PCR reads, TCRdb lists one record per CDR3 protein. The sample carries roughly 710,000 distinct CDR3 sequences, 13% to 15% recorded once. The sample here was PBMCs from blood, taken 14 to 15 days before vaccination. Every receptor here comes from a man between 45 and 60 years old who received an inactivated influenza vaccine.

This clonotype has ten or more counts. The chain recombines TRBV28 with TRBJ2-1; the match to TRBD2 covers 10 bases. CDR1 MDHEN and CDR2 SYDVKM come from the germline V gene. V was pared by 5 bases and J by 3 bases, with 19 bases of the junction left unmatched. This CDR3 comprises 20 residues. The chain's CDR3 is CASSTFRRLAGQFRYNEQFF. DNA for the CDR3: TGTGCCAGCAGTACCTTTAGGCGACTAGCGGGCCAGTTTCGCTACAATGAGCAGTTCTTC.

The sample holds one count of this clonotype. One end of the junction varies from germline; a read error may be responsible. The CDR3 sequence is CSAGDSGGIQETQYF. CDR3 DNA sequence: TGCAGTGCTGGAGATAGCGGGGGGATCCAAGAGACCCAGTACTTC. This sequence joins TRBV20-1 and TRBJ2-5, with TRBD2 matching 10 bases. The CDR3 runs 15 residues. Germline CDR1 DFQATT, CDR2 SNEGSKA (reference sequence).

In this sample, this clonotype turned up a few times. The rearrangement joins TRBV12-3 or TRBV12-4 to TRBJ2-6, with TRBD1 as a possible D gene (6 bases). The CDR3 length is 16 residues. The V gene lost 2 bases and the J gene lost 3 bases, with 11 bases spanning the gap. This CDR3 is CASSLSRGGGANVLTF. The CDR3 DNA reads as TGTGCCAGCAGTTTAAGCAGGGGCGGTGGGGCCAACGTCCTGACTTTC.

This clonotype was observed at least ten times. V gene TRBV5-1 combines with J gene TRBJ2-3, with no clear D. The CDR3 length is 14 residues. Germline V gene lookup returns CDR1 SGHRS and CDR2 YFSETQ. Trimming removed 0 bases at V and 4 bases at J, with 9 bases between. CDR3 in DNA: TGCGCCAGCAGCTTGGAAGGGTTTGCAGATACGCAGTATTTT. This codes for CASSLEGFADTQYF. Filled out from reference TRBV5-1 and TRBJ2-3, the complete variable domain reads KAGVTQTPRYLIKTRGQQVTLSCSPISGHRSVSWYQQTPGQGLQFLFEYFSETQRNKGNFPGRFSGRQFSNSRSEMNVSTLELGDSALYLCASSLEGFADTQYFGPGTRLTVL.

This clonotype has at least ten counts. The chain recombines TRBV30 with TRBJ2-1, with D tentatively TRBD2 (5 bases). V was shortened by 5 bases and J by 4 bases, with 6 bases between the two germline ends. Germline V gene data show CDR1 as GTSNPN and CDR2 as SVGIG (reference sequence). The CDR3 extends over 11 amino acids. CDR3 amino acids: CAWGEYNEQFF. The CDR3 DNA is TGTGCCTGGGGGGAGTACAATGAGCAGTTCTTC.

This clonotype occurred a few times. J is TRBJ1-1 and V is TRBV6-1; perhaps TRBD1 as D (5 bases). Germline lookup yields CDR1 MNHNS and CDR2 SASEGT. With 6 bases removed from V and 5 bases from J, the gap between germline ends came to 25 bases. This CDR3 contains 17 residues. The CDR3 sequence: CASSRRRDERRMTEAFF. DNA of the CDR3: TGTGCCAGCAGCCGGAGGAGGGACGAAAGAAGAATGACTGAAGCTTTCTTT.

This clonotype was picked up a small number of times. The CDR3 region is CASSQEVRLSGELFF. CDR3 nucleotides: TGCGCCAGCAGCCAAGAGGTTCGACTGTCCGGGGAGCTGTTTTTT. The chain combines TRBV4-3 with TRBJ2-2; D ambiguous. V was cut by 0 bases and J by 6 bases, with 11 bases left in between. The CDR3 runs to 15 residues. Germline V gene lookup returns CDR1 LGHNA and CDR2 YSLEER.

This clonotype was seen a handful of times. The chain recombines TRBV6-5 with TRBJ2-3, with D perhaps TRBD1 (6 bases). The CDR3 is 17 amino acids. Germline V lookup: CDR1 MNHEY, CDR2 SVGAGI. The V gene lost 0 bases and the J gene lost 1 base, with 14 bases spanning the gap. The CDR3 is CASSYSAGTYRTDTQYF. The CDR3 nucleotides are TGTGCCAGCAGTTACTCCGCCGGGACATATCGCACAGATACGCAGTATTTT.

This clonotype was observed a few times. This chain links TRBV2 with TRBJ2-3; D might be TRBD1 (5 bases). V gave up 7 bases and J gave up 5 bases, with 13 bases separating them. The CDR3 spans 13 residues. CDR1 and CDR2 from the germline V gene are SNHLY and FYNNEI. This CDR3 reads CASTWGPKDTQYF. CDR3 nucleotide sequence: TGTGCCAGCACGTGGGGCCCAAAAGATACGCAGTATTTT.

The V call is TRBV20-1, the J call TRBJ2-1; D is undetermined. Germline CDR1 and CDR2: DFQATT and SNEGSKA (reference sequence). V was pared by 6 bases and J by 9 bases, with 21 bases between. This CDR3 region has 14 residues. CDR3 region: CSAHSVTGIREQFF. The CDR3 DNA reads TGCAGTGCCCATTCGGTGACTGGTATCCGTGAGCAGTTCTTC.

J is TRBJ1-1 and V is TRBV20-1; tentative D call: TRBD1 (6 bases). Trimming stripped 1 base from V and 2 bases from J, with 17 bases between. The CDR3 sequence is 16 residues long. Germline V CDR1 and CDR2: DFQATT, SNEGSKA (reference sequence). The CDR3 is CSARGDQDRHNTEAFF. The CDR3 DNA reads TGCAGTGCTAGAGGTGACCAGGACAGACACAACACTGAAGCTTTCTTT.

This rearrangement joins TRBV4-3 to TRBJ2-3; D could derive from TRBD1 or TRBD2 (6 bases each). Between the trimmed V and J ends, which lost 4 bases and 6 bases, there was a span of 26 bases. CDR1 is LGHNA, CDR2 YSLEER, per germline. This CDR3 contains 18 residues. The DNA for the CDR3 is TGCGCCAGCAGCCGCAAACTAAGCTGGGACACCGGGACTGATACGCAGTATTTT. Its translation is CASSRKLSWDTGTDTQYF.

This clonotype was counted only a few times. The rearrangement links TRBV3-1 to TRBJ1-6; D remains unclear. The CDR3 runs 17 residues. Trimming took off 0 bases at V and 0 bases at J, with 9 bases between the two ends. Germline CDR1 reads LGHDT; CDR2 reads YNNKEL (reference sequence). CDR3 sequence: CASSQDIGVSYNSPLHF. CDR3 nucleotides: TGTGCCAGCAGCCAAGATATTGGGGTCTCCTATAATTCACCCCTCCACTTT.

This clonotype has only a few counts. This sequence joins TRBV3-1 and TRBJ2-5; TRBD2 matches at 8 bases. J was trimmed by 5 bases and V by 7 bases; bases with no gene match: 12. In germline, CDR1 is LGHDT, CDR2 YNNKEL (reference sequence). The CDR3 extends over 15 amino acids. CDR3 sequence reads: CASNRRGLGVETQYF. DNA of the CDR3: TGTGCCAGCAACCGAAGGGGACTAGGGGTCGAGACCCAGTACTTC.

This clonotype showed up many times. The chain employs TRBV5-6 and TRBJ2-7, with D tentatively TRBD1 (5 bases). The CDR3 has 13 amino acids. The germline V and J ends were trimmed by 4 bases and 5 bases, with 13 bases remaining between them. CDR1 and CDR2 (germline): SGHDT, YYEEEE. CDR3 loop: CASSQGQGNEQYF. CDR3 coding DNA: TGTGCCAGCAGCCAAGGGCAGGGAAACGAGCAGTACTTC.